The 3 T cell receptor beta chains listed next were all sequenced from one sample in a study of blood T cell repertoires in COVID-19. TCRdb keeps only in-frame clones here, not all; method: immunoSEQ multiplex PCR. The sample has around 13,000 clones; 73% are singletons. The sequencing input was peripheral blood. The receptors come from a human donor in a cohort sampled during active COVID-19.

J is TRBJ1-2 and V is TRBV5-1; D ambiguous. Trimming shortened V by 1 base and J by 5 bases, and 9 bases separated the two germline ends. The CDR3 is 13 amino acids. Germline V gene sequence: CDR1 SGHRS, CDR2 YFSETQ. The DNA for the CDR3 is TGCGCCAGCAGCTTGTTCGGGGATTATGGCTACACCTTC. It encodes CASSLFGDYGYTF.

The chain recombines TRBV28 with TRBJ1-6, with D hard to call. V lost 3 bases and J 3 bases, leaving 6 bases between the germline ends. CDR1 is MDHEN, CDR2 SYDVKM, per germline. The CDR3 runs 14 residues. The CDR3 coding sequence is TGTGCCAGCAGTTTGAGCTTCTATAATTCACCCCTCCACTTT. Translation gives CASSLSFYNSPLHF.

CDR3 sequence: CASRRGQGSNEQFF. In DNA, the CDR3 is TGTGCCAGCAGACGCGGACAGGGGAGCAATGAGCAGTTCTTC. The chain joins TRBV6-5 to TRBJ2-1, with TRBD1 identical over 9 bases. Germline V CDR1 and CDR2: MNHEY, SVGAGI. This CDR3 is 14 amino acids long. After removal of 6 bases from V and 6 bases from J, the junction contained 6 bases not matched to a gene.